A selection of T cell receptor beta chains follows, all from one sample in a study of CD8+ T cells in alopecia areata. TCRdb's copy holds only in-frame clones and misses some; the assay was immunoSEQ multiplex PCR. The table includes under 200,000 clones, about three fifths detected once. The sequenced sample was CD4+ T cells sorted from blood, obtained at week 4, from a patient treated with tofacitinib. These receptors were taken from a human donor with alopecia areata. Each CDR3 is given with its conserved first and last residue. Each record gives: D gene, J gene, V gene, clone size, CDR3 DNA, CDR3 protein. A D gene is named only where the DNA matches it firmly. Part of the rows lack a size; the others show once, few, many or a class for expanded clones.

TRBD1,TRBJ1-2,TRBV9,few,TGTGCCAGCAGCGTAGGACAGGGGGAGAATGGCTACACCTTC,CASSVGQGENGYTF
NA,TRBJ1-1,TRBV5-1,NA,TGCGCCAGCAGCTCTGACCGTTCCGGGAACACTGAAGCTTTCTTT,CASSSDRSGNTEAFF
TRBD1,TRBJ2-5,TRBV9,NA,TGTGCCAGCAGCGTAGCTACAGGGGTCCAAGAGACCCAGTACTTC,CASSVATGVQETQYF
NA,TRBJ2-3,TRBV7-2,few,TGTGCCAGCAGCTTAGCCGGGGGGCAGTATTTT,CASSLAGGQYF
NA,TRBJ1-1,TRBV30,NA,TGTGCCTTGGACCGGTATGAAGCTTTCTTT,CALDRYEAFF
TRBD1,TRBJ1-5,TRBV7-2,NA,TGTGCCAGCAGCGTCCAGACAGGGCTGGATCAGCCCCAGCATTTT,CASSVQTGLDQPQHF
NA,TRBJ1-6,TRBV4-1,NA,TGCGCCAGCAGCCATCCGGACGGAGGTAGCTCCTATAATTCACCCCTCCACTTT,CASSHPDGGSSYNSPLHF
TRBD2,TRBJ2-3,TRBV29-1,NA,TGCAGCGTTGGTCCTAGCGGGGGGGTGGATACGCAGTATTTT,CSVGPSGGVDTQYF
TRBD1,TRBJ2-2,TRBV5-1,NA,TGCGCCAGCAGCTTGTTGGGGACAGGGAACACCGGGGAGCTGTTTTTT,CASSLLGTGNTGELFF
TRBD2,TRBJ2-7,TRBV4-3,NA,TGCGCCAGCAGCCAAGTAAGCGGGGGTTCCGGCGAGCAGTACTTC,CASSQVSGGSGEQYF
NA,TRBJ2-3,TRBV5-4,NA,TGTGCCAGCAGCCTGTTAACTAGCACAGATACGCAGTATTTT,CASSLLTSTDTQYF
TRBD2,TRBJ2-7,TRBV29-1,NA,TGCAGCGTTACTAGCGGTGCCTACGAGCAGTACTTC,CSVTSGAYEQYF
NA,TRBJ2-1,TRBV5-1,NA,TGCGCCAGCAGCACCCAGGGGATCGGTACGGACAATGAGCAGTTCTTC,CASSTQGIGTDNEQFF
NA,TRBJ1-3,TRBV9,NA,TGTGCCAGCAGCGTGGGCACGACGTTAAACACCATATATTTT,CASSVGTTLNTIYF
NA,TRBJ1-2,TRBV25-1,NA,TGTGCCAGCAGTCCCGGGGGGTTCGGGGGCTACACCTTC,CASSPGGFGGYTF
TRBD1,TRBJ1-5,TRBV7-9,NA,TGTGCCAGCAGCTTAGGACCCGGGACAGTTAGCAATCAGCCCCAGCATTTT,CASSLGPGTVSNQPQHF
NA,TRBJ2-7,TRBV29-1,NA,TGCAGCATTAGTCAGTCCTACGAGCAGTACTTC,CSISQSYEQYF
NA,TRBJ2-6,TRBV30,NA,TGTGCCTGGAGTCCGAGAGGGGAGAACTCTGGGGCCAACGTCCTGACTTTC,CAWSPRGENSGANVLTF
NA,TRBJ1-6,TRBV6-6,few,TGTGCCAGCACTTACCCCAATTCACCCCTCCACTTT,CASTYPNSPLHF
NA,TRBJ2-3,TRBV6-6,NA,TGTGCCAGCAGTGACCCGGGACTTTCAGATACGCAGTATTTT,CASSDPGLSDTQYF
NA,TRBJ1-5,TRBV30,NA,TGTGCCTGGAGTGGGCAGGGACAAGGTCAGCCCCAGCATTTT,CAWSGQGQGQPQHF
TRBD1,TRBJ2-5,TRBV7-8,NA,TGTGCCAGCAGTCTGGGGACAGTCCAAGAGACCCAGTACTTC,CASSLGTVQETQYF
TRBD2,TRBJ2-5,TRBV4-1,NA,TGCGCCAGCAGCCAAGATCAGGGCGGGGGGGTTTGGGAGACCCAGTACTTC,CASSQDQGGGVWETQYF
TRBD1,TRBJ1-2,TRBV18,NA,TGTGCCAGCTCACCATCCGGGACAGGGCCCTATGGCTACACCTTC,CASSPSGTGPYGYTF
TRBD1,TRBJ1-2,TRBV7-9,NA,TGTGCCAGCAGCTTTTCGACAGGGGCAGGGGGTGGCTACACCTTC,CASSFSTGAGGGYTF
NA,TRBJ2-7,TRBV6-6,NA,TGTGCCAGCAGTTACCTAGACACCGCCTACGAGCAGTACTTC,CASSYLDTAYEQYF
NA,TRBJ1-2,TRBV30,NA,TGTGCCTGGACGGTGTTGGACAACTATGGCTACACCTTC,CAWTVLDNYGYTF
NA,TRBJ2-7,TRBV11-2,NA,TGTGCCAGCATGCAGTTAGGGTTGATCGAGCAGTACTTC,CASMQLGLIEQYF